What follows describes a single TCR beta chain. Its matching antigen is unknown. This sample was taken from a study of PD-1 blockade in mismatch repair-deficient tumors. The wider study: All were previously treated, progressing patients with eleven to twelve mismatch repair-deficient cancer types. Study results and caveats: Rapid post-treatment expansion, then contraction, generally preceding radiologic response, marked tumor-resident clones.

All patients were mismatch repair deficient, assessed by either PCR or immunohistochemistry. Clones were sequenced by immunoSEQ multiplex PCR, and TCRdb holds only the in-frame ones, with some missing. The table lists some 130,000 clones, roughly 86% of them singletons, with around 11% in the top ten. CDR1 and CDR2 from the germline V gene are WNHNN and SYGVQD (reference sequence). The CDR3 totals 12 residues. The V gene lost 8 bases and the J gene lost 0 bases, with 6 bases spanning the gap. The chain joins TRBV10-1 to TRBJ2-3; D is possibly TRBD2 (5 bases). The source is an adult with mismatch repair-deficient cancer. This specimen was peripheral blood, taken approximately 69 weeks after starting pembrolizumab. CDR3 nucleotides: TGCGCCAGCGGGAGTAGCACAGATACGCAGTATTTT. Translating it yields CASGSSTDTQYF.